This T cell receptor (beta chain) was identified in a study of blood T cell repertoires in COVID-19. The CDR3 is 14 amino acids. With 4 bases clipped from V and 2 bases from J, the junction kept 2 bases outside the gene matches. Germline CDR1 is MDHEN and CDR2 is SYDVKM. The data were produced by immunoSEQ multiplex PCR, yet TCRdb's version contains in-frame clones alone and is incomplete. The table records about 45,000 clones, under 85% of them present only once. The sequence derives from a woman aged 80 or older with acute or convalescent COVID-19. The genes are TRBV28 and TRBJ1-3; 7 positions match TRBD1. The specimen was peripheral blood. The CDR3 region has the DNA TGTGCCAGCAGTTCCCAGGGGGCTGGAAACACCATATATTTT. This gives the protein CASSSQGAGNTIYF. The variable domain in full, completed from reference TRBV28 and TRBJ1-3, reads DVKVTQSSRYLVKRTGEKVFLECVQDMDHENMFWYRQDPGLGLRLIYFSYDVKMKEKGDIPEGYSVSREKKERFSLILESASTNQTSMYLCASSSQGAGNTIYFGEGSWLTVV.